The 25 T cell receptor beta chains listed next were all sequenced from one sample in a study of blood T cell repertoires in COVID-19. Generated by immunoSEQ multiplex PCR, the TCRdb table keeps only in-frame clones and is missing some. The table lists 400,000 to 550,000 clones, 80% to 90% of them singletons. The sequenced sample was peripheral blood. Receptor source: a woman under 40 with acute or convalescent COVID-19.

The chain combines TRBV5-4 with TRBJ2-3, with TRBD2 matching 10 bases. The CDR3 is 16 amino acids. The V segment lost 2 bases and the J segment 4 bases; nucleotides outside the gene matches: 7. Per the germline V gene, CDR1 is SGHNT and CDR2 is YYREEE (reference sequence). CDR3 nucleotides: TGTGCCAGCAGCTTTTACAGCGGGGGGGCATCAGATACGCAGTATTTT. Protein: CASSFYSGGASDTQYF.

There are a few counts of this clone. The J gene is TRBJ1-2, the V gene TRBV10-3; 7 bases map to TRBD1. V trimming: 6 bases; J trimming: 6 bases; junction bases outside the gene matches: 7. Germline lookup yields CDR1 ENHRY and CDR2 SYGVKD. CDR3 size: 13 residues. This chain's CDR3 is CAISEDRVNGYTF. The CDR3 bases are TGTGCCATCAGCGAAGACAGGGTGAATGGCTACACCTTC.

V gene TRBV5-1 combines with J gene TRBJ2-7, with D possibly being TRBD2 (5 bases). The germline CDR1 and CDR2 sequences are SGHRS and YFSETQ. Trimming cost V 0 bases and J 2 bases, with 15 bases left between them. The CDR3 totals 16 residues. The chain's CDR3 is CASSLALRDRPYEQYF. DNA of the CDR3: TGCGCCAGCAGCTTGGCCCTCCGGGATCGCCCCTACGAGCAGTACTTC.

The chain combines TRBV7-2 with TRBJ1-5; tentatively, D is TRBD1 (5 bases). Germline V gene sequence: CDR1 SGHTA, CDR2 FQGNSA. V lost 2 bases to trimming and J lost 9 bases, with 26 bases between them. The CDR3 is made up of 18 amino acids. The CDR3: CASSLFGGGDRAGRPQHF. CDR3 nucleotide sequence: TGTGCCAGCAGCTTATTCGGGGGGGGTGACAGAGCCGGGCGGCCCCAGCATTTT.

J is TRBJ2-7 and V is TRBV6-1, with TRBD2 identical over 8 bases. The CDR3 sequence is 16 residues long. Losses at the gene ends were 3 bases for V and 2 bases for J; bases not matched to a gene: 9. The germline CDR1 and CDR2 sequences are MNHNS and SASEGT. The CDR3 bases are TGTGCCAGCAGTGACGGGGGGGCGATCCAACCCTACGAGCAGTACTTC. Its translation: CASSDGGAIQPYEQYF.

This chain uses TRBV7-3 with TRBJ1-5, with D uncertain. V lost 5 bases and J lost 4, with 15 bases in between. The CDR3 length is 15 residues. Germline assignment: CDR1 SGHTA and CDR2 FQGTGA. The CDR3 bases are TGTGCCAGCAGCATCTCGGGGTCCTCAAATCAGCCCCAGCATTTT. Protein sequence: CASSISGSSNQPQHF.

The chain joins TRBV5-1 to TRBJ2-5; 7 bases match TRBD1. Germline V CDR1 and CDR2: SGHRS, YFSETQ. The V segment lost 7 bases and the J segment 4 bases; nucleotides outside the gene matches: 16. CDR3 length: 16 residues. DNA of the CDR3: TGCGCCAGCCAGCCACCTTTCAAGACAGGGCGAGAGACCCAGTACTTC. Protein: CASQPPFKTGRETQYF.

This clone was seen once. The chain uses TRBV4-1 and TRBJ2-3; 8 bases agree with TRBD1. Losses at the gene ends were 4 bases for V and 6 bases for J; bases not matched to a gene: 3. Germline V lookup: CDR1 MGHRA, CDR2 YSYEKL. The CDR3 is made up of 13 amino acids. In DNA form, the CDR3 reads TGCGCCAGCAGCCCCAGGGGGCCGGATACGCAGTATTTT. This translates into CASSPRGPDTQYF.

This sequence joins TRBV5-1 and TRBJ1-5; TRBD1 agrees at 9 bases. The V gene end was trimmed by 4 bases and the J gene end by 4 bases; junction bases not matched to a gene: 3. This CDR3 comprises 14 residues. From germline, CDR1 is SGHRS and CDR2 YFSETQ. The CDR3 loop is CASSADRGNQPQHF. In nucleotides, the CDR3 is TGCGCCAGCAGCGCAGACAGGGGGAATCAGCCCCAGCATTTT.

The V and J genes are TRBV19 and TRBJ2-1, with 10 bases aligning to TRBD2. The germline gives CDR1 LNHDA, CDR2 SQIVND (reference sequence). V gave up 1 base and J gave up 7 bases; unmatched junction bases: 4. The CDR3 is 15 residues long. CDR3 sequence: CASSIGSGGINEQFF. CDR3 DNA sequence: TGTGCCAGTAGTATAGGTAGCGGGGGGATAAATGAGCAGTTCTTC.

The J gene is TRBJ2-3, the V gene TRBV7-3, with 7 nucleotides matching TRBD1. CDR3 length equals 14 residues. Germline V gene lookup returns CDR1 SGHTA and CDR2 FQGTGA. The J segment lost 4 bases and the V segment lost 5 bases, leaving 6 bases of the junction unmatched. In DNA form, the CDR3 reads TGTGCCAGCAGCCCAAGGGACAGCTCAGATACGCAGTATTTT. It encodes CASSPRDSSDTQYF.

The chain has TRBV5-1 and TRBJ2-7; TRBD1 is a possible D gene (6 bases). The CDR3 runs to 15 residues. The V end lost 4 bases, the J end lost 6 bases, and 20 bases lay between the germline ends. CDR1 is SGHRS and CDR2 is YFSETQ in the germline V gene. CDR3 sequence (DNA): TGCGCCAGCAGCCGTACTCAGACTGTAGGGGGCGAGCAGTACTTC. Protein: CASSRTQTVGGEQYF.

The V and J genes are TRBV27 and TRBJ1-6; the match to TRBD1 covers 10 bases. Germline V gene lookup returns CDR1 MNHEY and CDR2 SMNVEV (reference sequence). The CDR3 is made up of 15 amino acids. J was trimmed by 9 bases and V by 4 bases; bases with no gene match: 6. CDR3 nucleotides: TGTGCCAGCAGTTCGTTGGGGACAGGGGCTTCACCCCTCCACTTT. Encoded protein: CASSSLGTGASPLHF.

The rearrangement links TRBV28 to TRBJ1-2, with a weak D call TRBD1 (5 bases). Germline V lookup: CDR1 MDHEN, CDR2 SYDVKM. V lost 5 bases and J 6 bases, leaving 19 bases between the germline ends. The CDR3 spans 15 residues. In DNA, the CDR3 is TGTGCCAGCAGTCCCGCTGGGCGTGGGACTCATGGCTACACCTTC. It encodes CASSPAGRGTHGYTF.

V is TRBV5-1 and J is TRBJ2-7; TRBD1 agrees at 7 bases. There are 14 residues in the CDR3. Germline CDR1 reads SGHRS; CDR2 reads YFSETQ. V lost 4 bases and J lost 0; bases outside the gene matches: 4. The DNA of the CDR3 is TGCGCCAGCAGCCAAACAGGGGACTCCTACGAGCAGTACTTC. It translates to CASSQTGDSYEQYF.

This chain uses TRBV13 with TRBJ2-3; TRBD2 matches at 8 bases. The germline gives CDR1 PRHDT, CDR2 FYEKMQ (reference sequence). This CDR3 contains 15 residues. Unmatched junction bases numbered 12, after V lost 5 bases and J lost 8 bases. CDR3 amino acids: CASSKLRGGRGTQYF. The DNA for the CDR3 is TGTGCCAGCAGCAAACTCCGGGGGGGCCGAGGTACGCAGTATTTT. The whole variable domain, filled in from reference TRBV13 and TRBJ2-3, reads AAGVIQSPRHLIKEKRETATLKCYPIPRHDTVYWYQQGPGQDPQFLISFYEKMQSDKGSIPDRFSAQQFSDYHSELNMSSLELGDSALYFCASSKLRGGRGTQYFGPGTRLTVL.

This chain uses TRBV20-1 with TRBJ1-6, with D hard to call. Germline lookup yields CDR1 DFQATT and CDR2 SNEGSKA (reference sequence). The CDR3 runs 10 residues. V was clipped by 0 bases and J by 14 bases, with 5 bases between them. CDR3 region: CSARDRALHF. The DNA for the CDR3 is TGCAGTGCTAGAGATAGAGCCCTCCACTTT.

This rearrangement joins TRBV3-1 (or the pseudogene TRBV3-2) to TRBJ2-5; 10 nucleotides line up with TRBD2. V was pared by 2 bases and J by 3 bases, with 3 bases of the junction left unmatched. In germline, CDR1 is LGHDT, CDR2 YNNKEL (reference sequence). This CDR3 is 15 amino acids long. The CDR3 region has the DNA TGTGCCAGCAGCCAAAGCGGGGGGGAGGAAGAGACCCAGTACTTC. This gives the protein CASSQSGGEEETQYF.

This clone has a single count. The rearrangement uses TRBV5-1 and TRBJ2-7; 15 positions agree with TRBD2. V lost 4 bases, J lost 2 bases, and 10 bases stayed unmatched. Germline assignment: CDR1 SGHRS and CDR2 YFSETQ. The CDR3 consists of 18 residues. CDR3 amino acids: CASSPGLAGGPLTYEQYF. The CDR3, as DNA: TGCGCCAGCAGCCCCGGACTAGCGGGGGGGCCTTTGACCTACGAGCAGTACTTC.

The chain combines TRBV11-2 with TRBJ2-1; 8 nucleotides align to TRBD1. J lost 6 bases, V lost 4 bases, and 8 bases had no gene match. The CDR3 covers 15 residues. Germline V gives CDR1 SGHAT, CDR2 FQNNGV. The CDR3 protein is CASSSTWTGSNEQFF. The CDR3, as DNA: TGTGCCAGCAGCTCCACCTGGACAGGGTCCAATGAGCAGTTCTTC.

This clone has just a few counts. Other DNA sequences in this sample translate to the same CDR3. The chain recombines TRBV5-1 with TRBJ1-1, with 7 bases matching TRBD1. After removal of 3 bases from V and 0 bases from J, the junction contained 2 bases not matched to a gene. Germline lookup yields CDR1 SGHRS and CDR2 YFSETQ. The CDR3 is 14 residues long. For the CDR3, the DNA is TGCGCCAGCAGCTCGGGACAGATGAACACTGAAGCTTTCTTT. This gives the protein CASSSGQMNTEAFF.

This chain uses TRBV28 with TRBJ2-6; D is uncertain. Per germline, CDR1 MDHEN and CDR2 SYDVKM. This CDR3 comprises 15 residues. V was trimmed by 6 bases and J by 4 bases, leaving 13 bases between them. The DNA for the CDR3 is TGTGCCAGCAGCTCGAGTTCCTCCGGGGCCAACGTCCTGACTTTC. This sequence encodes CASSSSSSGANVLTF.

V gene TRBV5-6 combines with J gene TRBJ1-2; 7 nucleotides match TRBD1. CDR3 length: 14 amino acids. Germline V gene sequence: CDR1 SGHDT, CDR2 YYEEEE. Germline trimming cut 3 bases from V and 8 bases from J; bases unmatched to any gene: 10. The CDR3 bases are TGTGCCAGCAGCTCAGGGGGTCGATGGGTAGGCTACACCTTC. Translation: CASSSGGRWVGYTF.

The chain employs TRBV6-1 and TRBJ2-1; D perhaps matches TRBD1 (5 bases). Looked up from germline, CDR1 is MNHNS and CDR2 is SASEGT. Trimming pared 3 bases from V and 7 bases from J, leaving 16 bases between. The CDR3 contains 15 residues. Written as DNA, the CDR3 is TGTGCCAGCAGTGATCAGGCAGGGTCATCAAATGAGCAGTTCTTC. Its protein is CASSDQAGSSNEQFF.

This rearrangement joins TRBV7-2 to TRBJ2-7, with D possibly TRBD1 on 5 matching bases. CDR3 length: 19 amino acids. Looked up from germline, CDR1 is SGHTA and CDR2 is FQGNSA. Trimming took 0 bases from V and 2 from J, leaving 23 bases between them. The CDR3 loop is CASSLAVTVFQDTPYEQYF. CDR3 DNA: TGTGCCAGCAGCTTAGCTGTGACGGTGTTCCAGGACACGCCCTACGAGCAGTACTTC. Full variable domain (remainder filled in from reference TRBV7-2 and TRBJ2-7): GAGVSQSPSNKVTEKGKDVELRCDPISGHTALYWYRQSLGQGLEFLIYFQGNSAPDKSGLPSDRFSAERTGGSVSTLTIQRTQQEDSAVYLCASSLAVTVFQDTPYEQYFGPGTRLTVT.